Below, 8 T cell receptor beta chains from the same sample are listed, as sequenced in a study of cytomegalovirus exposure and HLA in healthy donors (TCRdb year 2017). The library was built by means of the immunoSEQ multiplex PCR assay. For the multiplex PCR, a mixture combining 60 forward primers for TCR Vbeta segments and 13 reverse primers for TCR Jbeta segments was used. The source is immuneACCESS, and TCRdb retained only in-frame sequences with V and J called. Part of the clones is not carried over; for the studies checked, unresolved V genes explain less than half of this, and the remainder is unexplained. Counted in this sample were over 100,000 clones; more than 60% of them appeared once. The biggest ten clones account for approximately 2.1% of the sample. Sequenced material: PBMCs. Receptor source: a woman aged 40 to 50 in good health and CMV-seropositive.

This clone was seen more than once but under ten times. A read error is likely here: a far larger clone is one base away. V and J are TRBV10-1 and TRBJ1-2; unclear D gene. With 2 bases removed from V and 4 bases from J, the gap between germline ends came to 17 bases. Looked up from germline, CDR1 is WNHNN and CDR2 is SYGVQD (reference sequence). CDR3 size: 16 residues. CDR3 residues: CASSERSKEFFYGYTF. The CDR3 nucleotides are TGCGCCAGCAGTGAGCGTAGCAAGGAGTTTTTCTATGGCTACACCTTC.

This clone was observed a single time. The V call is TRBV29-1, the J call TRBJ2-1, with 15 bases aligning to TRBD2. CDR1 is SQVTM and CDR2 is ANQGSEA in the germline V gene. The CDR3 totals 15 residues. V shed 7 bases, J shed 0 bases, and the junction held 1 base outside the gene matches. In nucleotides, the CDR3 is TGCAGCGGGGGACTAGCGGGGGGCTCCTACAATGAGCAGTTCTTC. Translated, it gives CSGGLAGGSYNEQFF.

The CDR3 here is CASSTGLRETYTTQYF. The CDR3 coding sequence is TGTGCCAGTAGTACTGGGTTGCGGGAGACTTACACTACGCAGTATTTT. The V call is TRBV19, the J call TRBJ2-3; 7 bases fit TRBD2. This CDR3 region has 16 residues. Losses at the gene ends were 4 bases for V and 8 bases for J; bases not matched to a gene: 15. Germline V gives CDR1 LNHDA, CDR2 SQIVND (reference sequence).

This clone is a singleton in its sample. This sequence joins TRBV6-1 and TRBJ1-5; D gene ambiguous. CDR1 and CDR2 (germline): MNHNS, SASEGT. Trimming cost V 7 bases and J 3 bases, with 7 bases left between them. CDR3 length: 12 amino acids. DNA for the CDR3: TGTGCCAGCAAACTGAACAATCAGCCCCAGCATTTT. Encoded protein: CASKLNNQPQHF.

The V gene is TRBV4-1, the J gene TRBJ2-7; D is uncertain. V was clipped by 2 bases and J by 1 base, with 9 bases between them. Germline values: CDR1 MGHRA, CDR2 YSYEKL. This CDR3 region has 14 residues. CDR3 nucleotides: TGCGCCAGCAGCCAACCTCTACAGTCCTACGAGCAGTACTTC. Encoded protein: CASSQPLQSYEQYF.

This chain links TRBV5-5 with TRBJ1-2, with 7 nucleotides matching TRBD1. The V gene end was trimmed by 4 bases and the J gene end by 4 bases; junction bases not matched to a gene: 13. This CDR3 is 16 amino acids long. The germline CDR1 and CDR2 sequences are SGHKS and YYEKEE (reference sequence). CDR3 DNA sequence: TGTGCCAGCAGCCCTAAAGCTCAGGCAGGGGGCTATGGCTACACCTTC. Encoded protein: CASSPKAQAGGYGYTF.

This clone occurred once. The V call is TRBV29-1, the J call TRBJ1-2; 8 bases match TRBD1. This CDR3 comprises 15 residues. After removal of 3 bases from V and 5 bases from J, the junction contained 11 bases not matched to a gene. CDR1 and CDR2 (germline): SQVTM, ANQGSEA. The CDR3 bases are TGCAGCGTTGATGGGCGGGGACAGGCCAATTATGGCTACACCTTC. Protein product: CSVDGRGQANYGYTF.

The chain joins TRBV4-1 to TRBJ1-2; D is uncertain. Per the germline V gene, CDR1 is MGHRA and CDR2 is YSYEKL. The ends were cut back, 3 bases at V and 3 bases at J, with 5 bases in the middle. The CDR3 is 12 residues long. The CDR3 bases are TGCGCCAGCAGCCACCGGTACTATGGCTACACCTTC. Amino acid sequence: CASSHRYYGYTF.